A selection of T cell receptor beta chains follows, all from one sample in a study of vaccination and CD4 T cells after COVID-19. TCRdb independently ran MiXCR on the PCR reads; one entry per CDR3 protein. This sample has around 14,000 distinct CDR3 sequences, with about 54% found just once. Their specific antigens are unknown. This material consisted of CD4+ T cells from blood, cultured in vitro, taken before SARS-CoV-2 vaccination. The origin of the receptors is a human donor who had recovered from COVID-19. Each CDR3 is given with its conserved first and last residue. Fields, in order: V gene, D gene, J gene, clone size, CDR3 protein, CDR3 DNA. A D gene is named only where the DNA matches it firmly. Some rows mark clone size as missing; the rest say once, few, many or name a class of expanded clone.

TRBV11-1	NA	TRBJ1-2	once	CASSLDGYGYTF	TGTGCCAGCAGCTTAGACGGCTATGGCTACACCTTC
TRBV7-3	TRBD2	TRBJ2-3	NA	CASSAKAGGITDTQYF	TGTGCCAGCAGCGCCAAAGCGGGAGGGATTACAGATACGCAGTATTTT
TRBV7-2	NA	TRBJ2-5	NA	CASSHRFPGEETQYF	TGTGCCAGCAGTCATCGTTTTCCAGGGGAAGAGACCCAGTACTTC
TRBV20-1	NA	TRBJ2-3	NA	CSAIRQDKGTDTQYF	TGCAGTGCTATCAGACAGGACAAGGGCACAGATACGCAGTATTTT
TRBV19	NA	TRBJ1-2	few	CASSTQDRAYGYTF	TGTGCCAGTAGTACCCAGGATCGGGCTTATGGCTACACCTTC
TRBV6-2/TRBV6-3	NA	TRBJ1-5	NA	CASSYSGRGSGSQPQHF	TGTGCCAGCAGTTACTCCGGCAGGGGCTCCGGAAGTCAGCCCCAGCATTTT
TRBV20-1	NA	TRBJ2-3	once	CSAHRGPNTDTQYF	TGCAGTGCTCATCGGGGGCCCAACACAGATACGCAGTATTTT
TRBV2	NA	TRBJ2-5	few	CASSEYQETQYF	TGTGCCAGCAGTGAGTACCAAGAGACCCAGTACTTC
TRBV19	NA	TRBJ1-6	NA	CASSIAILQGGETPLHF	TGTGCCAGTAGTATAGCGATCCTACAGGGAGGAGAGACACCCCTCCACTTT
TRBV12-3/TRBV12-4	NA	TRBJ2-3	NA	CASSFQGSGTDTQYF	TGTGCCAGCAGTTTTCAGGGTAGTGGCACAGATACGCAGTATTTT
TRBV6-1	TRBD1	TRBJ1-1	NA	CASSVGTGTEAFF	TGTGCCAGCAGCGTCGGGACAGGCACTGAAGCTTTCTTT
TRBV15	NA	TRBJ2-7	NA	CATSLRGLDEQYF	TGTGCCACCAGCCTCCGGGGCTTGGACGAGCAGTACTTC
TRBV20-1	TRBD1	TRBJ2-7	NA	CSARGVRTGPYEQYF	TGCAGTGCTAGGGGGGTCCGGACAGGGCCCTACGAGCAGTACTTC
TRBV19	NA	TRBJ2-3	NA	CASSFGGTDTQYF	TGTGCCAGTAGTTTCGGGGGCACAGATACGCAGTATTTT
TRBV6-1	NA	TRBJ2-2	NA	CASTWGSTGELFF	TGTGCCAGTACGTGGGGTAGCACCGGGGAGCTGTTTTTT
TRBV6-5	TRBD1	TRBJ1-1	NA	CASSYSDRGTEAFF	TGTGCCAGCAGTTACTCGGACAGGGGGACTGAAGCTTTCTTT
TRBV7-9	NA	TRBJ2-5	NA	CASSLARGTQETQYF	TGTGCCAGCAGCTTAGCGCGGGGCACCCAAGAGACCCAGTACTTC
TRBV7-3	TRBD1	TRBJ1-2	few	CASSAASGTGYGYTF	TGTGCCAGCAGCGCCGCGAGTGGGACAGGGTACGGCTACACCTTC
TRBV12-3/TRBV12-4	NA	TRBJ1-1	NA	CASSTGLVNTEAFF	TGTGCCAGCAGTACAGGGCTCGTGAACACTGAAGCTTTCTTT
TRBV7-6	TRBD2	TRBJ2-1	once	CASSPGLAGGFDEQFF	TGTGCCAGCAGTCCGGGACTAGCGGGAGGATTTGATGAGCAGTTCTTC
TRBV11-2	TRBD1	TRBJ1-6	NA	CASSPDRTGGGSPLHF	TGTGCCAGCAGCCCCGATCGGACAGGGGGTGGTTCACCCCTCCACTTT
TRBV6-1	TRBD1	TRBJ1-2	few	CASLGTGAATSQGYTF	TGTGCCAGCCTCGGGACAGGGGCCGCGACTTCACAGGGCTACACCTTC
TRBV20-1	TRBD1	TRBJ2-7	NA	CSARDRDRDIGEQYF	TGCAGTGCTAGAGACCGGGACAGGGACATCGGCGAGCAGTACTTC
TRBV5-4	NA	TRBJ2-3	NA	CASSPQTGLQDTQYF	TGTGCCAGCAGCCCCCAGACGGGACTCCAAGATACGCAGTATTTT
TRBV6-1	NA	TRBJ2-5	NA	CASSEQWGPQETQYF	TGTGCCAGCAGTGAACAGTGGGGGCCGCAAGAGACCCAGTACTTC
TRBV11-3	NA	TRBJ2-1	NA	CASRGNSGLNEQFF	TGTGCCAGCCGAGGGAACAGTGGTCTCAATGAGCAGTTCTTC